Below, 26 T cell receptor beta chains from the same sample are listed, as sequenced in a study of T cells in Graves' hyperthyroidism and ophthalmopathy (dated by TCRdb to the late 2010s). Receptors were amplified or captured by multiplex PCR. Sequencing was carried out with an Illumina HiSeq 2000. Amplification of TCR beta CDR3 regions was carried out from RNA transcripts. For the first round of RT-PCR on the TCR CDR3, the HTBI primer set was used together with the Qiagen OneStep RT-PCR kit. TCRdb reran the public reads through fastp at Q25 and MiXCR, keeping productive beta chains. CDR3 protein duplicates are merged, each entry listing the most common genes and DNA. Present in this sample are some 370,000 distinct CDR3 sequences, more than 13% of which were seen just once. The top ten clones comprise around 30% of the sample. The sample comprised blood. The source of these receptors is a man between 45 and 60 years old with Graves' ophthalmopathy.

This clonotype appeared many times. The chain carries TRBV20-1 and TRBJ2-3; tentative D call: TRBD2 (6 bases). CDR3 size: 17 residues. From germline, CDR1 is DFQATT and CDR2 SNEGSKA (reference sequence). Trimming cost V 6 bases and J 6 bases, with 28 bases left between them. CDR3 region: CSAPGSGSLEVGDTQYF. CDR3 bases: TGCAGTGCGCCGGGGTCCGGGAGCTTGGAAGTTGGGGATACGCAGTATTTT.

There are many counts of this clonotype. The chain combines TRBV12-5 with TRBJ1-1; D not resolved. This CDR3 is 12 amino acids long. V was pared by 3 bases and J by 3 bases, with 5 bases between. The V gene's germline CDR1 is LGHNT and CDR2 FRNRAP. CDR3 DNA: TGTGCTAGTGGTTTTTTATACACTGAAGCTTTCTTT. Residues: CASGFLYTEAFF. The full variable domain, with the rest looked up from reference TRBV12-5 and TRBJ1-1, is DARVTQTPRHKVTEMGQEVTMRCQPILGHNTVFWYRQTMMQGLELLAYFRNRAPLDDSGMPKDRFSAEMPDATLATLKIQPSEPRDSAVYFCASGFLYTEAFFGQGTRLTVV.

This clonotype has a handful of counts. The V gene is TRBV19, the J gene TRBJ1-5, with TRBD1 as a possible D gene (6 bases). V gave up 3 bases and J gave up 2 bases, with 14 bases separating them. The CDR3 runs 16 residues. Germline CDR1 is LNHDA and CDR2 is SQIVND (reference sequence). The CDR3: CASSIWQGLGNQPQHF. Here the CDR3 DNA reads TGTGCCAGTAGTATCTGGCAGGGGCTGGGCAATCAGCCCCAGCATTTT. The whole variable domain, remainder taken from reference TRBV19 and TRBJ1-5, is DGGITQSPKYLFRKEGQNVTLSCEQNLNHDAMYWYRQDPGQGLRLIYYSQIVNDFQKGDIAEGYSVSREKKESFPLTVTSAQKNPTAFYLCASSIWQGLGNQPQHFGDGTRLSIL.

This clonotype has a count of ten or more. V is TRBV20-1 and J is TRBJ2-1; 8 bases are a match to TRBD2. Per germline, CDR1 DFQATT and CDR2 SNEGSKA (reference sequence). The CDR3 loop spans 15 amino acids. Trimming at V came to 7 bases and at J to 7 bases, leaving 15 bases not matched to a gene. The DNA for the CDR3 is TGCAGTGGGGAGGGGTTTAGCGGGATGGGGAATGAGCAGTTCTTC. It yields the protein CSGEGFSGMGNEQFF.

This clonotype turned up a few times. The chain links TRBV27 to TRBJ1-3, with 7 bases lining up with TRBD1. The J segment lost 4 bases and the V segment lost 4 bases, leaving 4 bases of the junction unmatched. There are 14 residues in the CDR3. Germline CDR1 reads MNHEY; CDR2 reads SMNVEV (reference sequence). CDR3 sequence (DNA): TGTGCCAGCAGTTCGACAGGGACGGGAAACACCATATATTTT. Its protein is CASSSTGTGNTIYF.

V gene TRBV7-8 combines with J gene TRBJ2-5; the match to TRBD2 covers 15 bases. Germline V lookup: CDR1 SGHVS, CDR2 FQNEAQ. Trimming at V came to 5 bases and at J to 4 bases, leaving 11 bases not matched to a gene. The CDR3 consists of 18 residues. This chain's CDR3 is CASSQFPPGLAGGETQYF. Written as DNA, the CDR3 is TGTGCCAGCAGCCAATTTCCTCCGGGACTAGCGGGGGGAGAGACCCAGTACTTC.

The chain combines TRBV28 with TRBJ2-7; D gene uncertain. With 3 bases removed from V and 6 bases from J, the gap between germline ends came to 15 bases. Germline loops: CDR1 MDHEN, CDR2 SYDVKM. The CDR3 extends over 14 amino acids. The DNA of the CDR3 is TGTGCCAGCAGTTTTTTACATAATTCTCCCGAGCAGTACTTC. This encodes CASSFLHNSPEQYF.

This clonotype has a count of ten or more. The V gene is TRBV7-3, the J gene TRBJ1-1; 7 positions match TRBD1. The germline gives CDR1 SGHTA, CDR2 FQGTGA. V was clipped by 3 bases and J by 8 bases; unmatched bases: 12. This CDR3 contains 15 residues. As DNA, the CDR3 is TGTGCCAGCAGCTTGCAGGGGGGCGCGACGGGAGAAGCTTTCTTT. Amino acid sequence: CASSLQGGATGEAFF. Full variable domain (remainder filled in from reference TRBV7-3 and TRBJ1-1): GAGVSQTPSNKVTEKGKYVELRCDPISGHTALYWYRQSLGQGPEFLIYFQGTGAADDSGLPNDRFFAVRPEGSVSTLKIQRTERGDSAVYLCASSLQGGATGEAFFGQGTRLTVV.

This clonotype has ten or more counts. This chain connects TRBV9 to TRBJ2-5; D is perhaps TRBD1 or TRBD2 (7 bases each). This CDR3 region has 19 residues. Trimming removed 2 bases at V and 2 bases at J, with 25 bases between. The germline V gene has CDR1 SGDLS and CDR2 YYNGEE. Written as DNA, the CDR3 is TGTGCCAGCAGCGTCCAGCCTTCAGGGGGGAGGGAGATTCAAGAGACCCAGTACTTC. Its translation: CASSVQPSGGREIQETQYF.

This clonotype was seen repeatedly, ten times or more. This chain uses TRBV20-1 with TRBJ2-1; 7 bases are shared with TRBD2. Germline V gene sequence: CDR1 DFQATT, CDR2 SNEGSKA (reference sequence). The CDR3 runs 15 residues. V lost 7 bases, J lost 5 bases, and 14 bases stayed unmatched. The CDR3 DNA is TGCAGTGTCACCGAAGCGGGATTCTTCGACAATGAGCAGTTCTTC. This sequence encodes CSVTEAGFFDNEQFF.

This sequence joins TRBV7-8 and TRBJ2-3; 14 nucleotides agree with TRBD2. With 0 bases clipped from V and 2 bases from J, the junction kept 4 bases outside the gene matches. Germline CDR1 reads SGHVS; CDR2 reads FQNEAQ. This CDR3 has 18 amino acids. The CDR3 coding sequence is TGTGCCAGCAGCTTAGCGGGACTAGCGGGAGTTGTCACAGATACGCAGTATTTT. Amino acids: CASSLAGLAGVVTDTQYF.

This clonotype came up many times. V gene TRBV11-1 combines with J gene TRBJ2-1, with D perhaps matching TRBD1 (5 bases). Trimming left V 6 bases short and J 1 base short, with 13 bases between. The CDR3 spans 15 residues. CDR1 and CDR2 (germline): SGHAT, FQDESV (reference sequence). The CDR3 DNA reads as TGTGCCAGCAGACCTAGGCAGGGATCCTACAATGAGCAGTTCTTC. It yields the protein CASRPRQGSYNEQFF. Variable domain in full (rest from reference TRBV11-1 and TRBJ2-1): EAEVAQSPRYKITEKSQAVAFWCDPISGHATLYWYRQILGQGPELLVQFQDESVVDDSQLPKDRFSAERLKGVDSTLKIQPAELGDSAMYLCASRPRQGSYNEQFFGPGTRLTVL.

This clonotype was observed at least ten times. The chain combines TRBV5-1 with TRBJ2-1, with TRBD1 matching 9 bases. The CDR3 is made up of 15 amino acids. Trimming at V came to 4 bases and at J to 7 bases, leaving 9 bases not matched to a gene. Germline lookup yields CDR1 SGHRS and CDR2 YFSETQ. In DNA form, the CDR3 reads TGCGCCAGCAGCCGGACAGGGGTCGAAGGGAATGAGCAGTTCTTC. Amino acid sequence: CASSRTGVEGNEQFF. Full variable domain (missing parts from reference TRBV5-1 and TRBJ2-1): KAGVTQTPRYLIKTRGQQVTLSCSPISGHRSVSWYQQTPGQGLQFLFEYFSETQRNKGNFPGRFSGRQFSNSRSEMNVSTLELGDSALYLCASSRTGVEGNEQFFGPGTRLTVL.

This clonotype occurred a few times. A read error is possible here, since a much larger clone lies one base away. The V and J genes are TRBV7-8 and TRBJ2-2; 7 bases fit TRBD1. The CDR3 has 14 residues. Germline V gives CDR1 SGHVS, CDR2 FQNEAQ. The junction had 3 bases not matched to a gene; V was cut back by 4 bases and J by 4 bases. CDR3 in amino acids: CASSSPGGTGELFF. CDR3 nucleotide sequence: TGTGCCAGCAGCTCCCCAGGGGGCACCGGGGAGCTGTTTTTT.

This clonotype turned up a few times. J is TRBJ2-1 and V is TRBV5-1, with 10 bases aligning to TRBD1. Germline V gene data show CDR1 as SGHRS and CDR2 as YFSETQ. This CDR3 spans 16 amino acids. With 1 base clipped from V and 8 bases from J, the junction kept 9 bases outside the gene matches. The DNA for the CDR3 is TGCGCCAGCAGCTTGAATCCGGGACAGGGGCGCGATGAGCAGTTCTTC. It yields the protein CASSLNPGQGRDEQFF.

Many counts were recorded for this clonotype. V and J are TRBV10-3 and TRBJ1-1, with 7 bases matching TRBD1. V lost 6 bases to trimming and J lost 4 bases; unmatched junction nucleotides: 8. Germline-derived CDR1 and CDR2 are ENHRY and SYGVKD. This CDR3 contains 14 residues. Here the CDR3 reads CAISRVDRATEAFF. The CDR3 DNA sequence: TGTGCCATCAGCCGGGTAGACAGGGCCACTGAAGCTTTCTTT.

This clonotype was seen only a few times. V and J are TRBV29-1 and TRBJ2-3; D might be TRBD1 (6 bases). This CDR3 comprises 12 residues. Germline V gene lookup returns CDR1 SQVTM and CDR2 ANQGSEA. V lost 4 bases and J 5 bases, leaving 10 bases between the germline ends. The CDR3 DNA is TGCAGCGTTGTAGTCAGGGGAGATACGCAGTATTTT. Its protein product is CSVVVRGDTQYF.

This clonotype turned up a few times. This chain uses TRBV19 with TRBJ2-2, with 7 positions matching TRBD2. CDR3 size: 15 residues. J was trimmed by 6 bases and V by 7 bases; bases with no gene match: 11. Per germline, CDR1 LNHDA and CDR2 SQIVND (reference sequence). The CDR3 DNA reads TGTGCCAGTACCCCTCGCGGGAGAATACCCGGGGAGCTGTTTTTT. Its protein is CASTPRGRIPGELFF.

This clonotype was counted ten times or more. This chain joins TRBV18 and TRBJ2-1; 10 nucleotides match TRBD2. The V gene's germline CDR1 is KGHSH and CDR2 LQKENI. The CDR3 is 16 residues long. With V trimmed by 3 bases and J by 3 bases, 5 bases remained unmatched. For the CDR3, the DNA is TGTGCCAGCTCACCCGGAGCGGGAGGGCTCTACAATGAGCAGTTCTTC. It specifies CASSPGAGGLYNEQFF. The entire variable domain, with the rest obtained from reference TRBV18 and TRBJ2-1, is as follows: NAGVMQNPRHLVRRRGQEARLRCSPMKGHSHVYWYRQLPEEGLKFMVYLQKENIIDESGMPKERFSAEFPKEGPSILRIQQVVRGDSAAYFCASSPGAGGLYNEQFFGPGTRLTVL.

The rearrangement links TRBV7-2 to TRBJ1-2, with a tentative D call TRBD1 (6 bases). The length of the CDR3 is 14 residues. Germline V gives CDR1 SGHTA, CDR2 FQGNSA. V lost 4 bases to trimming and J lost 8 bases, with 17 bases between them. CDR3 residues: CASSSLGQHRGYTF. CDR3 DNA sequence: TGTGCCAGCAGCTCTCTAGGACAGCATCGGGGCTACACCTTC.

This clonotype has more than one count but fewer than ten. The chain carries TRBV6-1 and TRBJ2-3; D perhaps matches TRBD2 (7 bases). The CDR3 covers 17 residues. The V end lost 6 bases, the J end lost 1 base, and 20 bases lay between the germline ends. The germline gives CDR1 MNHNS, CDR2 SASEGT. CDR3 coding DNA: TGTGCCAGCAGGTCACACAAGGGGGGGATTCGCACAGATACGCAGTATTTT. Its protein is CASRSHKGGIRTDTQYF.

The chain combines TRBV20-1 with TRBJ1-2, with 12 positions matching TRBD1. CDR3 length: 16 residues. Germline CDR1 and CDR2: DFQATT and SNEGSKA (reference sequence). The V and J ends lost 3 bases and 5 bases, in that order; junction bases with no gene match: 10. The CDR3: CSASGGTGGLGYGYTF. The CDR3 DNA sequence: TGCAGTGCTAGTGGAGGGACAGGGGGCCTCGGGTATGGCTACACCTTC.

This clonotype has a handful of counts. This sequence joins TRBV7-2 and TRBJ2-5; tentatively, D is TRBD1 (6 bases). V gave up 1 base and J gave up 7 bases, with 19 bases separating them. This CDR3 has 16 residues. Germline CDR1 and CDR2: SGHTA and FQGNSA. The CDR3 nucleotides are TGTGCCAGCAGCTTAGTTGGGACAACCTCCCGAGGGACCCAGTACTTC. This translates into CASSLVGTTSRGTQYF.

This clonotype was picked up many times. The gene calls are TRBV11-3 and TRBJ2-7; D not resolved. This CDR3 is built from 11 residues. The V gene lost 5 bases and the J gene lost 4 bases, with 6 bases spanning the gap. Germline V gene lookup returns CDR1 SGHNT and CDR2 YENEEA. CDR3 protein: CASSRRYEQYF. CDR3 DNA: TGTGCCAGCAGCAGGAGATACGAGCAGTACTTC. Full variable domain (rest looked up from reference TRBV11-3 and TRBJ2-7): EAGVVQSPRYKIIEKKQPVAFWCNPISGHNTLYWYLQNLGQGPELLIRYENEEAVDDSQLPKDRFSAERLKGVDSTLKIQPAELGDSAVYLCASSRRYEQYFGPGTRLTVT.

This clonotype was seen at least ten times. This chain uses TRBV20-1 with TRBJ2-7; the match to TRBD2 covers 13 bases. CDR3 size: 13 residues. V was clipped by 6 bases and J by 3 bases; unmatched bases: 2. Looked up from germline, CDR1 is DFQATT and CDR2 is SNEGSKA (reference sequence). This CDR3 reads CSAGLAGVYEQYF. In DNA form, the CDR3 reads TGCAGTGCCGGACTAGCGGGAGTCTACGAGCAGTACTTC.

This clonotype was recorded a few times. The chain links TRBV5-1 to TRBJ2-3, with unresolved D. This CDR3 comprises 15 residues. Trimming removed 0 bases from V and 1 base from J, with 9 bases in between. The germline V gene has CDR1 SGHRS and CDR2 YFSETQ. The CDR3 DNA sequence: TGCGCCAGCAGCTTGGTCGGGTTGGGCACAGATACGCAGTATTTT. As protein: CASSLVGLGTDTQYF.